One and the same sample provided the 24 T cell receptor beta chains below, sequenced in a study of cytomegalovirus exposure and HLA in healthy donors. Researchers ran the PCR with 60 Vbeta and 13 Jbeta primers. Generated by immunoSEQ multiplex PCR, the TCRdb table keeps only in-frame clones and is missing some. The sample records fewer than 250,000 clones, roughly 80% being singletons. Sequenced sample: PBMCs. The receptors here all came from a girl aged 10 to 17 in good health and CMV-seronegative.

V and J are TRBV6-5 and TRBJ1-1; no clear D gene. Trimming stripped 2 bases from V and 5 bases from J, with 9 bases between. This CDR3 has 13 residues. Germline CDR1 MNHEY, CDR2 SVGAGI. CDR3 protein: CASSYREITEAFF. For the CDR3, the DNA is TGTGCCAGCAGTTACCGGGAGATTACTGAAGCTTTCTTT.

The CDR3 region has the DNA TGTGCCAGCAGTTACGGGACAGTGCTCACAGATACGCAGTATTTT. As protein: CASSYGTVLTDTQYF. The chain employs TRBV6-6 and TRBJ2-3; TRBD1 matches at 7 bases. Germline V gives CDR1 MNHNY, CDR2 SVGAGI (reference sequence). This CDR3 is built from 15 residues. V lost 2 bases, J lost 2 bases, and 4 bases stayed unmatched.

The chain joins TRBV6-1 to TRBJ1-5; no definite D call. CDR1 and CDR2 (germline): MNHNS, SASEGT. Trimming stripped 6 bases from V and 0 bases from J, with 6 bases between. CDR3 size: 13 residues. The DNA for the CDR3 is TGTGCCAGCAGGGCTTATAGCAATCAGCCCCAGCATTTT. Its translation is CASRAYSNQPQHF.

This chain connects TRBV7-2 to TRBJ1-5; D is unresolved. The V gene's germline CDR1 is SGHTA and CDR2 FQGNSA. The CDR3 runs 16 residues. V was pared by 1 base and J by 0 bases, with 10 bases between. DNA of the CDR3: TGTGCCAGCAGCTTAGTAGAGGGTTATAGCAATCAGCCCCAGCATTTT. Its protein product is CASSLVEGYSNQPQHF.

The genes are TRBV28 and TRBJ2-1, with 9 bases that match TRBD1. Trimming cost V 6 bases and J 8 bases; bases outside gene matches: 11. The CDR3 runs to 15 residues. Germline-derived CDR1 and CDR2 are MDHEN and SYDVKM. The CDR3, as DNA: TGTGCCAGCAGCTACACAGGGGGCTGGTCGGATGAGCAGTTCTTC. It translates to CASSYTGGWSDEQFF.

V usage is TRBV11-2 and J usage is TRBJ2-7; 10 positions match TRBD2. CDR3 length equals 14 residues. Germline V lookup: CDR1 SGHAT, CDR2 FQNNGV. After removal of 6 bases from V and 4 bases from J, the junction contained 6 bases not matched to a gene. As DNA, the CDR3 is TGTGCCAGCAGGCCTACTAGCGGGGTTTACGAGCAGTACTTC. It encodes CASRPTSGVYEQYF.

The V call is TRBV18, the J call TRBJ2-3, with 7 nucleotides matching TRBD2. CDR3 length: 15 amino acids. Germline values: CDR1 KGHSH, CDR2 LQKENI. V shed 4 bases, J shed 3 bases, and the junction held 7 bases outside the gene matches. CDR3 bases: TGTGCCAGCTCACGTACTAGCGATACAACAGATACGCAGTATTTT. Its protein is CASSRTSDTTDTQYF.

The CDR3 DNA follows: TGTGCCAGTAGGCTGACAGGGAAGGACGAGCAGTACTTC. Its translation: CASRLTGKDEQYF. The chain has TRBV19 and TRBJ2-7; 7 bases map to TRBD1. V gave up 6 bases and J gave up 5 bases; unmatched junction bases: 7. The CDR3 extends over 13 amino acids. CDR1 and CDR2 from the germline V gene are LNHDA and SQIVND (reference sequence).

This chain joins TRBV18 and TRBJ2-1; TRBD2 agrees at 9 bases. Losses at the gene ends were 1 base for V and 3 bases for J; bases not matched to a gene: 7. Germline lookup yields CDR1 KGHSH and CDR2 LQKENI. This CDR3 region has 17 residues. As DNA, the CDR3 is TGTGCCAGCTCACCACTCGCGAGTAGCGGGGGCTACAATGAGCAGTTCTTC. It translates to CASSPLASSGGYNEQFF.

The chain combines TRBV20-1 with TRBJ1-2; D is unclear. This CDR3 has 11 residues. V lost 7 bases and J lost 8, with 14 bases in between. Germline CDR1 is DFQATT and CDR2 is SNEGSKA (reference sequence). CDR3 nucleotides: TGCAGTGATTCATCTGCGAGGGGCTACACCTTC. It codes for CSDSSARGYTF.

This clone has a single count. The CDR3 here is CAWLTQGARRAFF. CDR3 coding DNA: TGTGCCTGGCTGACCCAGGGGGCGCGGAGAGCTTTCTTT. The chain joins TRBV30 to TRBJ1-1; 8 bases line up with TRBD1. Germline CDR1 is GTSNPN and CDR2 is SVGIG (reference sequence). The CDR3 contains 13 residues. Unmatched junction bases numbered 12, after V lost 5 bases and J lost 10 bases.

The chain has TRBV6-5 and TRBJ2-4; no firm D call. The CDR3 length is 13 residues. Germline CDR1 reads MNHEY; CDR2 reads SVGAGI. V lost 6 bases and J 3 bases, leaving 9 bases between the germline ends. DNA of the CDR3: TGTGCCAGCAGATCGTCGGGCAAAAACATTCAGTACTTC. Residues: CASRSSGKNIQYF.

CDR3 amino acids: CASSPRWEGVTIEAFF. The CDR3 DNA sequence: TGTGCCAGCAGCCCTCGTTGGGAGGGGGTGACGATTGAAGCTTTCTTT. V is TRBV11-2 and J is TRBJ1-1, with D perhaps TRBD1 (6 bases). From germline, CDR1 is SGHAT and CDR2 FQNNGV. Deletions cut 5 bases from V and 7 bases from J, with 23 bases between. The CDR3 totals 16 residues.

This chain joins TRBV4-1 and TRBJ1-5, with 8 positions matching TRBD1. CDR1 and CDR2 (germline): MGHRA, YSYEKL. CDR3 length equals 15 residues. The ends lost 1 base at V and 4 bases at J; junction bases unmatched: 3. CDR3 region: CASSQGDRLNQPQHF. DNA for the CDR3: TGCGCCAGCAGCCAAGGGGACAGGTTGAATCAGCCCCAGCATTTT.

This chain uses TRBV5-4 with TRBJ1-4; TRBD1 aligns across 9 bases. The CDR3 has 16 amino acids. Looked up from germline, CDR1 is SGHNT and CDR2 is YYREEE (reference sequence). The V and J ends lost 4 bases and 0 bases, in that order; junction bases with no gene match: 4. This CDR3 reads CASSRTGDPTNEKLFF. In DNA form, the CDR3 reads TGTGCCAGCAGCCGGACAGGGGACCCAACTAATGAAAAACTGTTTTTT.

The chain employs TRBV14 and TRBJ2-5; possibly TRBD2 for D (5 bases). The DNA end is a closer match to TRBJ2-7, so the J assignment may be wrong. Germline assignment: CDR1 SGHDN and CDR2 FVKESK. This CDR3 has 16 amino acids. CDR3 coding DNA: TGTGCCAGCAGCCAAGATCACCCCGGACTGTTATACGAGCAGTACTTC. Its protein is CASSQDHPGLLYEQYF.

The chain couples TRBV7-9 to TRBJ1-3; tentatively, D is TRBD1 (5 bases). This CDR3 comprises 13 residues. Germline-derived CDR1 and CDR2 are SEHNR and FQNEAQ (reference sequence). V lost 3 bases to trimming and J lost 7 bases, with 10 bases between them. CDR3 sequence reads: CASSFERGNTIYF. The CDR3 nucleotides are TGTGCCAGCAGCTTCGAGCGGGGGAACACCATATATTTT.

The J gene is TRBJ2-7, the V gene TRBV7-3, with 10 bases lining up with TRBD2. V dropped 5 bases and J dropped 7; count of bases not matched to a gene: 17. The CDR3 loop spans 17 amino acids. Germline V CDR1 and CDR2: SGHTA, FQGTGA. The CDR3, as DNA: TGTGCCAGCAGCCTAGGCCCGGGAGCGGGGGGGCCTGAGGAGCAGTACTTC. Translating gives CASSLGPGAGGPEEQYF.

V and J are TRBV2 and TRBJ2-2; D may be TRBD1 (6 bases). This CDR3 is 15 amino acids long. Germline lookup yields CDR1 SNHLY and CDR2 FYNNEI. V lost 6 bases and J 4 bases, leaving 15 bases between the germline ends. CDR3 nucleotides: TGTGCCAGCAGGGAACCAGGGGAAGGCACCGGGGAGCTGTTTTTT. It translates to CASREPGEGTGELFF.

The V gene is TRBV28, the J gene TRBJ2-7; 7 nucleotides line up with TRBD1. CDR3 size: 14 residues. Germline V lookup: CDR1 MDHEN, CDR2 SYDVKM. The V and J ends lost 3 bases and 4 bases, in that order; junction bases with no gene match: 6. Here the CDR3 reads CASSFYRGGYEQYF. The CDR3 DNA reads as TGTGCCAGCAGTTTCTACAGGGGCGGATACGAGCAGTACTTC. The variable domain in full, with the rest retrieved from reference TRBV28 and TRBJ2-7, is DVKVTQSSRYLVKRTGEKVFLECVQDMDHENMFWYRQDPGLGLRLIYFSYDVKMKEKGDIPEGYSVSREKKERFSLILESASTNQTSMYLCASSFYRGGYEQYFGPGTRLTVT.

This sequence joins TRBV13 and TRBJ2-1; 12 bases match TRBD2. The CDR3 length is 15 residues. Germline-derived CDR1 and CDR2 are PRHDT and FYEKMQ (reference sequence). J gave up 6 bases and V 2 bases, and 2 bases lay outside the gene matches. The CDR3 reads CASSLRTSGVNEQFF. The CDR3 DNA follows: TGTGCCAGCAGCTTAAGGACTAGCGGGGTCAATGAGCAGTTCTTC.

Only one count was recorded for this clone. The chain couples TRBV28 to TRBJ2-5; 7 positions match TRBD2. Per the germline V gene, CDR1 is MDHEN and CDR2 is SYDVKM. The CDR3 runs 14 residues. V trimming: 6 bases; J trimming: 4 bases; junction bases outside the gene matches: 8. The CDR3 sequence is CASRIPGLGETQYF. CDR3 coding DNA: TGTGCCAGCAGGATACCTGGACTAGGAGAGACCCAGTACTTC.

The chain joins TRBV5-1 to TRBJ1-1; TRBD1 agrees at 7 bases. Germline lookup yields CDR1 SGHRS and CDR2 YFSETQ. This CDR3 has 14 amino acids. The V and J ends lost 6 bases and 8 bases, in that order; junction bases with no gene match: 13. The CDR3 DNA sequence: TGCGCCAGCACCAACCCGGGACAGATATACGAAGCTTTCTTT. This encodes CASTNPGQIYEAFF.

The CDR3 here is CASSRTGGYGYTF. CDR3 bases: TGTGCCAGCAGTCGGACAGGGGGTTATGGCTACACCTTC. V usage is TRBV27 and J usage is TRBJ1-2, with 10 bases matching TRBD1. Germline V gives CDR1 MNHEY, CDR2 SMNVEV (reference sequence). The CDR3 length is 13 residues. J was trimmed by 5 bases and V by 5 bases; bases with no gene match: 2.